The next 20 T cell receptor beta chains were all read from a single sample in a study of T cell clones after liver transplantation. The protocol was immunoSEQ multiplex PCR, while the TCRdb copy is restricted to in-frame clones and leaves out a portion. The sample includes approximately 55,000 clones, 65% to 75% of them seen just once. The specimen was CD4+ T cells from blood, collected before liver transplant. The receptor set was obtained from a human donor who received a liver transplant.

A few counts support this clone. Other DNA sequences of this sample code for an identical CDR3. This sequence joins TRBV6-5 and TRBJ2-1, with TRBD2 identical over 11 bases. Germline-derived CDR1 and CDR2 are MNHEY and SVGAGI. Trimming cost V 6 bases and J 4 bases; bases outside gene matches: 5. The CDR3 has 15 amino acids. The chain's CDR3 is CASSRTSGLYNEQFF. The CDR3 DNA sequence: TGTGCCAGCAGCCGGACTAGCGGGCTTTACAATGAGCAGTTCTTC.

This clone was picked up a small number of times. The genes are TRBV5-4 and TRBJ2-1; 7 nucleotides match TRBD1. The ends lost 4 bases at V and 0 bases at J; junction bases unmatched: 7. The CDR3 is 16 residues long. Germline assignment: CDR1 SGHNT and CDR2 YYREEE (reference sequence). The CDR3: CASSPDRDSSYNEQFF. The CDR3 nucleotides are TGTGCCAGCAGCCCCGACAGGGACAGCTCCTACAATGAGCAGTTCTTC.

CDR3 amino acids: CASSLDLDSGTGGYGYTF. As DNA, the CDR3 is TGTGCCAGCAGCTTAGACCTAGACTCCGGGACAGGGGGCTATGGCTACACCTTC. The chain is built from TRBV11-2 and TRBJ1-2; 11 positions match TRBD1. Germline-derived CDR1 and CDR2 are SGHAT and FQNNGV. The CDR3 totals 18 residues. V dropped 0 bases and J dropped 4; count of bases not matched to a gene: 10. Using reference TRBV11-2 and TRBJ1-2 for the parts outside the CDR3, the full variable domain is EAGVAQSPRYKIIEKRQSVAFWCNPISGHATLYWYQQILGQGPKLLIQFQNNGVVDDSQLPKDRFSAERLKGVDSTLKIQPAKLEDSAVYLCASSLDLDSGTGGYGYTFGSGTRLTVV.

The J gene is TRBJ2-2, the V gene TRBV2; D may be TRBD2 (5 bases). This CDR3 comprises 13 residues. Per germline, CDR1 SNHLY and CDR2 FYNNEI. The ends were cut back, 7 bases at V and 7 bases at J, with 13 bases in the middle. CDR3 sequence: CASTEVKDGELFF. In DNA form, the CDR3 reads TGTGCCAGCACGGAGGTGAAGGACGGGGAGCTGTTTTTT. The whole variable domain, remainder taken from reference TRBV2 and TRBJ2-2, is EPEVTQTPSHQVTQMGQEVILRCVPISNHLYFYWYRQILGQKVEFLVSFYNNEISEKSEIFDDQFSVERPDGSNFTLKIRSTKLEDSAMYFCASTEVKDGELFFGEGSRLTVL.

V is TRBV9 and J is TRBJ2-7, with 12 bases matching TRBD2. CDR1 SGDLS and CDR2 YYNGEE come from the germline V gene. The ends lost 0 bases at V and 0 bases at J; junction bases unmatched: 7. The CDR3 has 18 amino acids. This CDR3 reads CASSVAASGGATSYEQYF. CDR3 nucleotides: TGTGCCAGCAGCGTAGCTGCTAGCGGGGGGGCAACCTCCTACGAGCAGTACTTC.

The rearrangement uses TRBV7-8 and TRBJ1-2; 9 bases agree with TRBD1. CDR1 and CDR2 (germline): SGHVS, FQNEAQ. The junction had 12 bases not matched to a gene; V was cut back by 5 bases and J by 5 bases. The CDR3 consists of 16 residues. The CDR3 sequence is CASSRQGDVAGYGYTF. The DNA for the CDR3 is TGTGCCAGCAGCAGACAGGGGGATGTAGCGGGGTATGGCTACACCTTC.

The gene calls are TRBV7-9 and TRBJ2-1, with 9 bases lining up with TRBD1. Germline CDR1 SEHNR, CDR2 FQNEAQ (reference sequence). V lost 5 bases and J lost 5; bases outside the gene matches: 7. The CDR3 totals 15 residues. CDR3 bases: TGTGCCAGCAGCACCCGGGACAGGGTCGACAATGAGCAGTTCTTC. Amino acids: CASSTRDRVDNEQFF.

This chain joins TRBV27 and TRBJ2-3; unclear D gene. The germline CDR1 and CDR2 sequences are MNHEY and SMNVEV (reference sequence). This CDR3 comprises 13 residues. V was trimmed by 3 bases and J by 0 bases, leaving 4 bases between them. DNA of the CDR3: TGTGCCAGCAGTTTCTATAGCACAGATACGCAGTATTTT. Translation gives CASSFYSTDTQYF.

V usage is TRBV2 and J usage is TRBJ2-2, with TRBD1 identical over 8 bases. Germline trimming cut 7 bases from V and 2 bases from J; bases unmatched to any gene: 9. The CDR3 has 16 residues. CDR1 and CDR2 from the germline V gene are SNHLY and FYNNEI. The CDR3 here is CASTARSGGNTGELFF. The CDR3 DNA follows: TGTGCCAGCACGGCTCGGTCAGGGGGCAACACCGGGGAGCTGTTTTTT.

The V call is TRBV5-6, the J call TRBJ1-4; D possibly corresponds to TRBD1 (5 bases). This CDR3 is built from 15 residues. Germline V gene sequence: CDR1 SGHDT, CDR2 YYEEEE. Trimming pared 1 base from V and 2 bases from J, leaving 9 bases between. The CDR3 spells CASSLRRGTNEKLFF. The CDR3 region has the DNA TGTGCCAGCAGCTTGAGACGGGGGACTAATGAAAAACTGTTTTTT.

This chain connects TRBV2 to TRBJ2-2; no clear D. Germline lookup yields CDR1 SNHLY and CDR2 FYNNEI. Trimming cost V 6 bases and J 0 bases, with 11 bases left between them. The CDR3 runs 15 residues. The CDR3 DNA is TGTGCCAGCAGGGAGTACCAAGCGAACACCGGGGAGCTGTTTTTT. This gives the protein CASREYQANTGELFF.

This sequence joins TRBV9 and TRBJ2-2; 9 bases line up with TRBD2. V lost 0 bases and J lost 7; bases outside the gene matches: 4. Looked up from germline, CDR1 is SGDLS and CDR2 is YYNGEE. CDR3 length: 15 amino acids. CDR3 loop: CASSVVAGAGGELFF. CDR3 nucleotide sequence: TGTGCCAGCAGCGTAGTAGCGGGGGCCGGCGGGGAGCTGTTTTTT.

This sequence joins TRBV25-1 and TRBJ2-7, with D possibly TRBD2 on 5 matching bases. Deletions cut 5 bases from V and 9 bases from J, with 14 bases between. The germline V gene encodes CDR1 MGHDK and CDR2 SYGVNS. The CDR3 consists of 12 residues. The CDR3 is CASSRGGIGQYF. The CDR3, as DNA: TGTGCCAGCAGTAGAGGAGGAATCGGGCAGTACTTC.

The chain couples TRBV7-8 to TRBJ1-5, with TRBD1 matching 9 bases. CDR1 and CDR2 (germline): SGHVS, FQNEAQ. With 3 bases clipped from V and 7 bases from J, the junction kept 7 bases outside the gene matches. The CDR3 sequence is 15 residues long. CDR3: CASSFAPGQGQPQHF. As DNA, the CDR3 is TGTGCCAGCAGCTTCGCGCCGGGACAGGGACAGCCCCAGCATTTT.

The rearrangement links TRBV28 to TRBJ2-7; 12 bases agree with TRBD2. This CDR3 spans 16 amino acids. CDR1 is MDHEN, CDR2 SYDVKM, per germline. Trimming cost V 5 bases and J 3 bases; bases outside gene matches: 8. The CDR3: CASSRPSGGAFYEQYF. CDR3 bases: TGTGCCAGCAGTCGACCTAGCGGGGGGGCCTTCTACGAGCAGTACTTC.

The V and J genes are TRBV6-5 and TRBJ1-2; TRBD1 matches 11 bases. The CDR3 runs 15 residues. V lost 5 bases and J lost 5; bases outside the gene matches: 7. Germline V gene data show CDR1 as MNHEY and CDR2 as SVGAGI. CDR3 nucleotides: TGTGCCAGCAGTCTCACCGGGACAGGGGGGTATGGCTACACCTTC. It specifies CASSLTGTGGYGYTF.

This chain joins TRBV6-6 and TRBJ1-2; D is uncertain. Germline loops: CDR1 MNHNY, CDR2 SVGAGI (reference sequence). The V end was cut by 0 bases, the J end by 6 bases, with 11 bases between. The CDR3 totals 14 residues. DNA for the CDR3: TGTGCCAGCAGTTACTCGGAGCAGAGCAATGGCTACACCTTC. As protein: CASSYSEQSNGYTF.

This chain joins TRBV19 and TRBJ1-1; D perhaps matches TRBD1 (6 bases). Germline-derived CDR1 and CDR2 are LNHDA and SQIVND (reference sequence). The V gene lost 6 bases and the J gene lost 1 base, with 12 bases spanning the gap. The CDR3 is made up of 14 amino acids. The CDR3 sequence is CASRGDMTNTEAFF. The CDR3 DNA reads TGTGCCAGTAGGGGGGACATGACGAACACTGAAGCTTTCTTT. The full variable domain, rest sourced from reference TRBV19 and TRBJ1-1, is DGGITQSPKYLFRKEGQNVTLSCEQNLNHDAMYWYRQDPGQGLRLIYYSQIVNDFQKGDIAEGYSVSREKKESFPLTVTSAQKNPTAFYLCASRGDMTNTEAFFGQGTRLTVV.

CDR3 in DNA: TGTGCCAGCAGCTCGGACAGCTATGGCTACACCTTC. This codes for CASSSDSYGYTF. This chain uses TRBV11-1 with TRBJ1-2; D may be TRBD1 (6 bases). The germline gives CDR1 SGHAT, CDR2 FQDESV (reference sequence). CDR3 length: 12 amino acids. The germline V and J ends were trimmed by 4 bases and 4 bases, with 7 bases remaining between them.

This chain connects TRBV19 to TRBJ1-2; the D gene is possibly TRBD1 (5 bases). Germline-derived CDR1 and CDR2 are LNHDA and SQIVND (reference sequence). V lost 3 bases to trimming and J lost 7 bases, with 12 bases between them. The length of the CDR3 is 13 residues. In DNA form, the CDR3 reads TGTGCCAGTAGTATTCAAGGGGCCGGTGGCTACACCTTC. This sequence encodes CASSIQGAGGYTF.